This T cell receptor beta chain was retrieved from a study of CD8 T cells in ankylosing spondylitis. The V gene end was trimmed by 1 base and the J gene end by 8 bases; junction bases not matched to a gene: 13. In germline, CDR1 is DFQATT, CDR2 SNEGSKA (reference sequence). This CDR3 has 15 amino acids. This clonotype was observed at least ten times. What it recognizes is unknown. In TCRdb, the 5' RACE reads were re-called with MiXCR into one record per CDR3 protein. The repertoire consists of more than 110,000 distinct CDR3 sequences, with roughly 7.7% occurring once and the leading ten covering 7.3%. Findings of the study overall: Past research had described some motif variants in reactive arthritis synovial fluid and blood. Seemingly distinctive of ankylosing spondylitis blood was a TCR beta motif formed by eight highly homologous variants. Matched ankylosing spondylitis synovial fluid reportedly contained a significantly enriched population of disease-linked clones.

The TCR was taken from a male donor with ankylosing spondylitis. The sample consisted of synovial fluid, either unsorted or a sorted T cell fraction (not recorded which). This chain uses TRBV20-1 with TRBJ1-2; TRBD1 matches 7 bases. In DNA, the CDR3 is TGCAGTGCTAGAGGACAGGGAGGCCCCTATGGAGGCTACACCTTC. This translates into CSARGQGGPYGGYTF.